What follows are 18 T cell receptor beta chains derived from one specimen sequenced in a study of breast tumors, draining lymph nodes, adjacent tissues. The lymph nodes were axillary draining lymph nodes from breast cancer patients. TCRdb reprocessed the multiplex PCR reads with MiXCR, giving one entry per CDR3 protein. Of 100,000 to 150,000 distinct CDR3 sequences listed, 15% to 20% are singletons. Sequencing was performed on axillary lymph node tissue. All receptors derive from a female donor with breast cancer. Some clones in this sample may be carry-over from other donors' samples.

This clonotype has more than one count but fewer than ten. The chain is built from TRBV3-1 and TRBJ2-3; D may match TRBD1 or TRBD2 (5 bases each). CDR1 is LGHDT, CDR2 YNNKEL, per germline (reference sequence). The CDR3 is made up of 16 amino acids. V was cut by 4 bases and J by 2 bases, with 16 bases left in between. The CDR3 sequence: CASSRQGDRYTDTQYF. The CDR3 DNA sequence: TGTGCCAGCAGCCGTCAGGGAGATCGTTACACAGATACGCAGTATTTT.

This rearrangement joins TRBV18 to TRBJ2-5; D is ambiguous. There are 14 residues in the CDR3. Trimming removed 0 bases from V and 5 bases from J, with 10 bases in between. Germline V gene data show CDR1 as KGHSH and CDR2 as LQKENI. The CDR3 coding sequence is TGTGCCAGCTCACCACCCGGTTCCGAGGAGACCCAGTACTTC. Protein sequence: CASSPPGSEETQYF.

This clonotype was observed a few times. V usage is TRBV3-1 and J usage is TRBJ2-1, with TRBD2 matching over 10 bases. This CDR3 has 15 residues. The germline V gene encodes CDR1 LGHDT and CDR2 YNNKEL (reference sequence). Trimming removed 4 bases from V and 6 bases from J; junction bases left unmatched: 6. CDR3 coding DNA: TGTGCCAGCAGCCCAGCGGGGGGGCCGGGCAATGAGCAGTTCTTC. Protein: CASSPAGGPGNEQFF.

Comment on this clonotype: A single base separates this from a much larger clone, so it may be a read error. The rearrangement joins TRBV7-2 to TRBJ2-1; D gene unclear. Trimming removed 6 bases from V and 0 bases from J, with 15 bases in between. Germline CDR1 and CDR2: SGHTA and FQGNSA. CDR3 size: 16 residues. CDR3 DNA: TGTGCCAGCAGGGGGAATGGGGTCGACTCCTACAATGAGCAGTTCTTC. Its protein product is CASRGNGVDSYNEQFF.

This clonotype was counted at least ten times. The chain carries TRBV9 and TRBJ1-6; tentative D call: TRBD1 (5 bases). CDR3 length: 15 amino acids. V was clipped by 0 bases and J by 7 bases, with 11 bases between them. Germline V lookup: CDR1 SGDLS, CDR2 YYNGEE. The CDR3, as DNA: TGTGCCAGCAGCGTAGGAGTTAGGGGAAATTCACCCCTCCACTTT. Its translation: CASSVGVRGNSPLHF.

In the case of this clonotype: This likely comes from a read error, as the CDR3 has no conserved phenylalanine or tryptophan at its end. No DNA is shown, since the ends of the CDR3 on it are uncertain; the CDR3 is the one TCRdb lists. This chain connects TRBV6-6 to TRBJ2-3; the table assigns TRBD2, which was not confirmed against the DNA. Ends included, the CDR3 has 16 residues. Germline V lookup: CDR1 MNHNY, CDR2 SVGAGI (reference sequence). CDR3 in amino acids: CASSDVAGGLLEARYL.

This clonotype was observed at least ten times. The chain has TRBV9 and TRBJ2-3, with 9 nucleotides matching TRBD1. V shed 5 bases, J shed 6 bases, and the junction held 16 bases outside the gene matches. Germline-derived CDR1 and CDR2 are SGDLS and YYNGEE. The CDR3 sequence is 17 residues long. The CDR3 nucleotides are TGTGCCAGCAGTAACCCTCTCGGGACAGGGACCCCTGATACGCAGTATTTT. It yields the protein CASSNPLGTGTPDTQYF. Full variable domain (outside the CDR3, taken from reference TRBV9 and TRBJ2-3): DSGVTQTPKHLITATGQRVTLRCSPRSGDLSVYWYQQSLDQGLQFLIQYYNGEERAKGNILERFSAQQFPDLHSELNLSSLELGDSALYFCASSNPLGTGTPDTQYFGPGTRLTVL.

Worth noting for this clonotype: This could be a read error, since a much larger clone is one nucleotide away. The chain employs TRBV4-2 and TRBJ1-3; D not certain. There are 18 residues in the CDR3. Germline V gene data show CDR1 as LGHNA and CDR2 as YNFKEQ. The CDR3: CASSPSLHPQSSGNTICF. CDR3 in DNA: TGTGCCAGCAGCCCATCGCTGCACCCCCAGAGCTCTGGAAACACCATATGTTTT.

This clonotype was seen more than once but under ten times. The gene calls are TRBV10-1 and TRBJ2-4; D is uncertain. The germline V gene has CDR1 WNHNN and CDR2 SYGVQD (reference sequence). The CDR3 is 15 residues long. V dropped 0 bases and J dropped 1 base, with 7 bases sitting between them. In nucleotides, the CDR3 is TGCGCCAGCAGTGAGTCGATTGGGGCCAAAAACATTCAGTACTTC. Translation: CASSESIGAKNIQYF.

There are many counts of this clonotype. V is TRBV5-4 and J is TRBJ2-5, with D perhaps TRBD1 (6 bases). The CDR3 runs 15 residues. The V end lost 4 bases, the J end lost 4 bases, and 17 bases lay between the germline ends. Germline V gives CDR1 SGHNT, CDR2 YYREEE (reference sequence). CDR3 nucleotide sequence: TGTGCCAGCAGCACGCGACCAGGGGTCGGAGAGACCCAGTACTTC. The encoded protein is CASSTRPGVGETQYF.

About this clonotype: This may arise from a read error, as a much more abundant clone is one base away. The chain recombines TRBV5-4 with TRBJ2-7, with D possibly being TRBD1 (6 bases). CDR1 SGHNT and CDR2 YYREEE come from the germline V gene (reference sequence). This CDR3 has 15 amino acids. This chain's CDR3 is CAGSKGPGVTYEQYF. CDR3 in DNA: TGTGCCGGCAGCAAAGGTCCAGGGGTTACCTACGAGCAGTACTTC.

Many counts were recorded for this clonotype. The chain links TRBV19 to TRBJ1-2; a weak D match, TRBD1 (6 bases). Germline V gene lookup returns CDR1 LNHDA and CDR2 SQIVND (reference sequence). This CDR3 is 12 amino acids long. The V end was cut by 5 bases, the J end by 7 bases, with 11 bases between. CDR3 sequence (DNA): TGTGCCAGTAGTCCACAGGGCGGTGGCTACACCTTC. Translation: CASSPQGGGYTF.

The sample holds many counts of this clonotype. This sequence joins TRBV20-1 and TRBJ2-5; a possible D gene is TRBD2 (5 bases). There are 17 residues in the CDR3. The germline V gene has CDR1 DFQATT and CDR2 SNEGSKA (reference sequence). V was cut by 2 bases and J by 5 bases, with 24 bases left in between. The CDR3 nucleotides read TGCAGTGCTAGATCACCTGCGGAGGCTAGCATTCGGGAGACCCAGTACTTC. This codes for CSARSPAEASIRETQYF.

This clonotype has a count of ten or more. V gene TRBV7-2 combines with J gene TRBJ1-3, with unresolved D. This CDR3 region has 15 residues. Trimming stripped 1 base from V and 3 bases from J, with 10 bases between. Germline CDR1 reads SGHTA; CDR2 reads FQGNSA. The CDR3 nucleotides are TGTGCCAGCAGCTTAGGCCCCTCCTTTGGAAACACCATATATTTT. It codes for CASSLGPSFGNTIYF.

The table lists this clonotype with many counts. This chain links TRBV5-5 with TRBJ2-7, with D possibly matching TRBD1 (5 bases). This CDR3 contains 13 residues. CDR1 SGHKS and CDR2 YYEKEE come from the germline V gene (reference sequence). The V end was cut by 2 bases, the J end by 7 bases, with 13 bases between. The CDR3 loop is CASSLSDKSEQYF. CDR3 bases: TGTGCCAGCAGCTTATCGGACAAGTCTGAGCAGTACTTC.

As regards this clonotype: One end of the junction varies from germline; a read error may be responsible. The chain is built from TRBV2 and TRBJ2-2; 10 nucleotides match TRBD1. Germline lookup yields CDR1 SNHLY and CDR2 FYNNEI. The CDR3 runs to 19 residues. The DNA for the CDR3 is TGTGCCGGCAGCTTAGATACCATGACAGGGGGCTTTAACACCGGGGAGCTGTTTTTT. It is translated as CAGSLDTMTGGFNTGELFF.

This clonotype was counted many times. The chain joins TRBV7-3 to TRBJ2-5; TRBD1 matches 9 bases. The CDR3 is made up of 17 amino acids. V lost 1 base and J lost 4; bases outside the gene matches: 10. Germline values: CDR1 SGHTA, CDR2 FQGTGA. The CDR3, as DNA: TGTGCCAGCAGCTTAATGGGTACAGGGGGCTACGGAGAGACCCAGTACTTC. It codes for CASSLMGTGGYGETQYF.

This clonotype was recorded at least ten times. The chain employs TRBV10-2 and TRBJ1-5; D remains ambiguous. The germline gives CDR1 WSHSY, CDR2 SAAADI. Trimming shortened V by 3 bases and J by 8 bases, and 11 bases separated the two germline ends. This CDR3 comprises 13 residues. The DNA for the CDR3 is TGCGCCAGCAGTGATCCGTCCCCGAAGCCCCAGCATTTT. This gives the protein CASSDPSPKPQHF.